The TCR beta chain under discussion was sequenced for a study of preoperative IRX-2 immunotherapy in early breast cancer. The ends were cut back, 8 bases at V and 1 base at J, with 9 bases in the middle. The CDR3 totals 12 residues. Germline CDR1 and CDR2: MNHGY and SAAAGT. Clones were read by immunoSEQ multiplex PCR, and TCRdb kept only the in-frame ones, dropping some. The sample shows 95,000 to 100,000 clones, 70% to 90% of them seen only once. Indicated treatment: preoperative locoregional IRX-2 cytokine immunotherapy. Preoperative locoregional IRX-2 cytokine immunotherapy was tested in the phase Ib source study.

The receptor's source is a human donor with breast cancer. Sequencing was performed on tumor tissue, taken after IRX-2 immunotherapy. This chain uses TRBV6-8 with TRBJ2-7; possibly TRBD2 for D (5 bases). The CDR3 spells CASGKRSYEQYF. In nucleotides, the CDR3 is TGTGCCAGCGGAAAGCGGTCCTACGAGCAGTACTTC.